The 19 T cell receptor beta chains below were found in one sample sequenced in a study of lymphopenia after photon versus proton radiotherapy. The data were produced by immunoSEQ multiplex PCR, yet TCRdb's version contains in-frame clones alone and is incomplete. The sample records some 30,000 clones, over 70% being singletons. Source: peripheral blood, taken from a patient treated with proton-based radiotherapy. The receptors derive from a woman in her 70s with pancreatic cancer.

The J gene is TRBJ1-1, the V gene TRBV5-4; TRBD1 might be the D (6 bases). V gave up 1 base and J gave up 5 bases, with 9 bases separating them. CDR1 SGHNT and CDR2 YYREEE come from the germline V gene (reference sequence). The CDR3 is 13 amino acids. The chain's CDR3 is CASSLIGGTEAFF. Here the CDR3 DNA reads TGTGCCAGCAGCTTGATAGGGGGTACTGAAGCTTTCTTT.

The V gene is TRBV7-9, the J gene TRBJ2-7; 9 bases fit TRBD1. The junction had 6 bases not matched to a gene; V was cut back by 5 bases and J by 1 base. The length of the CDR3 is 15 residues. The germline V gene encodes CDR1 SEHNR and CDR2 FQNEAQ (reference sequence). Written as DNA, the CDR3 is TGTGCCAGCAGCCCCAAGGACAGGGGATCCTACGAGCAGTACTTC. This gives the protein CASSPKDRGSYEQYF.

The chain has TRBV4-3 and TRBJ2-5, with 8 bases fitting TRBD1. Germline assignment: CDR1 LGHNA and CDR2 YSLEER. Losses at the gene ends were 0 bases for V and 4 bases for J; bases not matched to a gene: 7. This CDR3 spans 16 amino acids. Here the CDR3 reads CASSQEPGGSSETQYF. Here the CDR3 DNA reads TGCGCCAGCAGCCAAGAGCCAGGGGGCTCGTCAGAGACCCAGTACTTC.

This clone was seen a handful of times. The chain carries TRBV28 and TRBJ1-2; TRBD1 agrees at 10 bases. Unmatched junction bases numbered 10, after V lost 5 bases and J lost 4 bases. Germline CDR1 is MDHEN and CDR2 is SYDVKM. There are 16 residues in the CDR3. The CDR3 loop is CASSTRDRGRSYGYTF. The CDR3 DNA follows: TGTGCCAGCAGTACCCGAGACAGGGGGCGAAGCTATGGCTACACCTTC.

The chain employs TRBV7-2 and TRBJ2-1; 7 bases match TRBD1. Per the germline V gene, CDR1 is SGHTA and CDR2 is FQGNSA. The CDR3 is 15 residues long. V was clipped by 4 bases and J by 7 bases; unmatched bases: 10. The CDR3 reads CASSSRTGERNEQFF. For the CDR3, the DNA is TGTGCCAGCAGCTCTCGAACAGGGGAACGAAATGAGCAGTTCTTC.

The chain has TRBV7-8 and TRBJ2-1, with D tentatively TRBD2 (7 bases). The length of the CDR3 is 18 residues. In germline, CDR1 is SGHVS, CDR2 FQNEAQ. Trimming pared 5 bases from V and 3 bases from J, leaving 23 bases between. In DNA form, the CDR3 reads TGTGCCAGCAGCCCTCTTTTAGGGGGGGGAGTAGGCTACAATGAGCAGTTCTTC. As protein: CASSPLLGGGVGYNEQFF.

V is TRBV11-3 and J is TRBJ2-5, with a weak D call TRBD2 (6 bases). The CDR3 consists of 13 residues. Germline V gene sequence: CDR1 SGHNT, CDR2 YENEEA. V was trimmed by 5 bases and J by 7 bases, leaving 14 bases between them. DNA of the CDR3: TGTGCCAGCAGCCAAGCGGCGGAGGGGACCCAGTACTTC. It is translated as CASSQAAEGTQYF.

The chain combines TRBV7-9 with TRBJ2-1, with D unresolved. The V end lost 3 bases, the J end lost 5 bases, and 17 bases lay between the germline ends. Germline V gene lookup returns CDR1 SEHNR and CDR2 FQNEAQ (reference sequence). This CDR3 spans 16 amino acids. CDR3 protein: CASSFLIRPGHNEQFF. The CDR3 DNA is TGTGCCAGCAGCTTCCTCATTCGGCCGGGCCACAATGAGCAGTTCTTC.

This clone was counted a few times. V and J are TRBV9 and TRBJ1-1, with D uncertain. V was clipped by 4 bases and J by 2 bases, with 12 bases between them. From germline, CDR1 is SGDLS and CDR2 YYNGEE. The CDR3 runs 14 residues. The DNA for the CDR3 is TGTGCCAGCAGCCCTCGAGGGCAAAACACTGAAGCTTTCTTT. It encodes CASSPRGQNTEAFF.

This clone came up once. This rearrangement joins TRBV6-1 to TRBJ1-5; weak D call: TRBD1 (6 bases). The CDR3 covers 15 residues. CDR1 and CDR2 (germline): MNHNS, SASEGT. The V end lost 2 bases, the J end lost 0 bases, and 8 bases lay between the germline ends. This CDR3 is CASSETTGSNQPQHF. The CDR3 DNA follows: TGTGCCAGCAGTGAAACGACAGGTAGCAATCAGCCCCAGCATTTT.

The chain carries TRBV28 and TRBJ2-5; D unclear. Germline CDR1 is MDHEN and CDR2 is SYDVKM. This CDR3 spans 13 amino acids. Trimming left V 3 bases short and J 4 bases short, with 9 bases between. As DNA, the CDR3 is TGTGCCAGCAGTTTCTACCTGACAGAGACCCAGTACTTC. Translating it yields CASSFYLTETQYF.

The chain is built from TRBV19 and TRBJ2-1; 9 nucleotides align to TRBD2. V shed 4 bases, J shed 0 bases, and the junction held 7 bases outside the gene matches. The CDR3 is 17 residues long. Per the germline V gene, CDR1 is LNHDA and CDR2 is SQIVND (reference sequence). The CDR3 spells CASSTDSGSYSYNEQFF. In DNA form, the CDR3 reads TGTGCCAGTAGTACGGATAGCGGGAGCTACTCCTACAATGAGCAGTTCTTC.

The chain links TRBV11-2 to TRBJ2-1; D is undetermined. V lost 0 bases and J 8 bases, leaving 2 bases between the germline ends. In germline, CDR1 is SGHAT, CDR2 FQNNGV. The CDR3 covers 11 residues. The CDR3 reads CASSLEHEQFF. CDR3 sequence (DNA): TGTGCCAGCAGCTTAGAACATGAGCAGTTCTTC. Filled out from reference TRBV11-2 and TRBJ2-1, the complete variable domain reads EAGVAQSPRYKIIEKRQSVAFWCNPISGHATLYWYQQILGQGPKLLIQFQNNGVVDDSQLPKDRFSAERLKGVDSTLKIQPAKLEDSAVYLCASSLEHEQFFGPGTRLTVL.

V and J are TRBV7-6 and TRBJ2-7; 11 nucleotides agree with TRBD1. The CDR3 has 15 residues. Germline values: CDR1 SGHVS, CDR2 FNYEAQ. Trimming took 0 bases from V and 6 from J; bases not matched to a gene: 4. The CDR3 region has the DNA TGTGCCAGCAGCTTAGCTGGACAGGGGGCGTCCGAGCAGTACTTC. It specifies CASSLAGQGASEQYF.

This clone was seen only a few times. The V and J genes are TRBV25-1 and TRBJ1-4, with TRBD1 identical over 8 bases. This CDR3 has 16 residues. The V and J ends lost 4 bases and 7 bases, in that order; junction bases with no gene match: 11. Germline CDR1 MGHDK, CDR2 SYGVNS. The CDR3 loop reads CASSAPNRGRREKLFF. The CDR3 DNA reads TGTGCCAGCAGTGCGCCCAACAGGGGGAGGCGTGAAAAACTGTTTTTT. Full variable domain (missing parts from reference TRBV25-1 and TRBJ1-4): EADIYQTPRYLVIGTGKKITLECSQTMGHDKMYWYQQDPGMELHLIHYSYGVNSTEKGDLSSESTVSRIRTEHFPLTLESARPSHTSQYLCASSAPNRGRREKLFFGSGTQLSVL.

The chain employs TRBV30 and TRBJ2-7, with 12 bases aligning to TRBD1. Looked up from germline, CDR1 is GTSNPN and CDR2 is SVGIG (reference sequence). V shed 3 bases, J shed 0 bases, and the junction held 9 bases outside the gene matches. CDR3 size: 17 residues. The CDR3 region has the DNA TGTGCCTGGAGCCAAGGGGCGGGACAGGGGGCCTCCTACGAGCAGTACTTC. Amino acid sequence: CAWSQGAGQGASYEQYF.

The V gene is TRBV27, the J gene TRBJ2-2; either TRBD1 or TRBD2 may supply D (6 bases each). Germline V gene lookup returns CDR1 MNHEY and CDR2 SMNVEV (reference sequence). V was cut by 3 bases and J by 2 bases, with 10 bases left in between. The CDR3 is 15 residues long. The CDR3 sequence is CASSFRGTNTGELFF. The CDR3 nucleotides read TGTGCCAGCAGTTTCCGCGGGACAAACACCGGGGAGCTGTTTTTT.

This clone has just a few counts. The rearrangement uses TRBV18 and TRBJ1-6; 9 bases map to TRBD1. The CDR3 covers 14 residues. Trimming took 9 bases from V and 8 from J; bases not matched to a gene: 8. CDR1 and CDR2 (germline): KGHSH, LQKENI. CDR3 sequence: CASSGQGRDSPLHF. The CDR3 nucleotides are TGTGCCAGTTCGGGACAGGGAAGGGATTCACCCCTCCACTTT.

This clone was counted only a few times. The CDR3 loop reads CASSQGWGLAGGGELFF. The CDR3 bases are TGCGCCAGCAGCCAAGGTTGGGGACTAGCGGGAGGCGGGGAGCTGTTTTTT. V and J are TRBV4-3 and TRBJ2-2; TRBD2 matches at 15 bases. Germline trimming cut 1 base from V and 7 bases from J; bases unmatched to any gene: 4. Germline CDR1 is LGHNA and CDR2 is YSLEER. This CDR3 is built from 17 residues.